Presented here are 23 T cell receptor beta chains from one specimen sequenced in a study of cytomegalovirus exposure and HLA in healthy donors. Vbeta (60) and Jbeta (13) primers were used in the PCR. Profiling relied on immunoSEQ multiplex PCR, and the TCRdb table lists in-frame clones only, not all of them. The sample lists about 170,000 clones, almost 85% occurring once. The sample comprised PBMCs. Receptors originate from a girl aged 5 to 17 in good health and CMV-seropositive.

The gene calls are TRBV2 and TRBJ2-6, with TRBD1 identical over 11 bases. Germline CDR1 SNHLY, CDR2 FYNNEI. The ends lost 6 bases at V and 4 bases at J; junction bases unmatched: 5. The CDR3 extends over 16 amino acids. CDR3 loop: CASRPDRGRGANVLTF. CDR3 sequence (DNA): TGTGCCAGCAGGCCGGACAGGGGGCGAGGGGCCAACGTCCTGACTTTC.

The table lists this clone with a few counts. The CDR3 protein is CASSPILTGPEYGYTF. The CDR3, as DNA: TGTGCCAGCAGCCCAATCTTAACAGGGCCGGAATATGGCTACACCTTC. The chain uses TRBV9 and TRBJ1-2; TRBD1 might be the D (6 bases). Trimming shortened V by 4 bases and J by 5 bases, and 21 bases separated the two germline ends. CDR1 is SGDLS and CDR2 is YYNGEE in the germline V gene. This CDR3 has 16 residues.

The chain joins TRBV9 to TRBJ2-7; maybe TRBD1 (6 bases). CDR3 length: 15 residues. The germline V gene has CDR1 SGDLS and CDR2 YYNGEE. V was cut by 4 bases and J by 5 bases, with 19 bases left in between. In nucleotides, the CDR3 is TGTGCCAGCAGCACCTACGACAGGCCCAGAGACGAGCAGTACTTC. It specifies CASSTYDRPRDEQYF.

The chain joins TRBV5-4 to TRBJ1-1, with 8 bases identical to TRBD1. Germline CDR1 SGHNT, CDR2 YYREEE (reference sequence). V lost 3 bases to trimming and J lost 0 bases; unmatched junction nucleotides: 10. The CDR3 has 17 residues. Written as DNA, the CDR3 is TGTGCCAGCAGCTCGCTGGCTACCAGGGGGCTGAACACTGAAGCTTTCTTT. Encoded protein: CASSSLATRGLNTEAFF.

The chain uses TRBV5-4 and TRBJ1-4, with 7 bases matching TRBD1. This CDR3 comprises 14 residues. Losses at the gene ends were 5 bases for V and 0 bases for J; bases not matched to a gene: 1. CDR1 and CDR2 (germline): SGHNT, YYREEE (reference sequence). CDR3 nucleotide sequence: TGTGCCAGCAGTGGGACAGCAACTAATGAAAAACTGTTTTTT. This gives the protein CASSGTATNEKLFF.

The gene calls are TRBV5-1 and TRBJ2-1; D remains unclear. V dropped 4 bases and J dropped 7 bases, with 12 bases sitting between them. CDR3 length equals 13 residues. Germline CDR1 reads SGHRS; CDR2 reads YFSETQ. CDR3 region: CASSLNQRNEQFF. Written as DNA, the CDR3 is TGCGCCAGCAGCCTCAATCAGAGGAATGAGCAGTTCTTC.

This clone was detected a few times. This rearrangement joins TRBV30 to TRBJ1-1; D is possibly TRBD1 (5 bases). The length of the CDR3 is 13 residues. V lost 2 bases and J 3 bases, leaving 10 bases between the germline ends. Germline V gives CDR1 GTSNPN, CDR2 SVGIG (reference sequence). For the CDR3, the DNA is TGTGCCTGGAGTTCATCAGGGTACACTGAAGCTTTCTTT. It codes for CAWSSSGYTEAFF.

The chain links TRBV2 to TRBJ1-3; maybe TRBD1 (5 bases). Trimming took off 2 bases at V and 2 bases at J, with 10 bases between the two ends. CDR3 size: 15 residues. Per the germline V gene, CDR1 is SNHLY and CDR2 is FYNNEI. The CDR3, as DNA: TGTGCCAGCAGTGAATGGGGGAGGACTGGAAACACCATATATTTT. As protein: CASSEWGRTGNTIYF.

The CDR3 bases are TGTGCCAGCAGTTTTACTATAGGGACAGGGGTCGAGCAGTACTTC. Translating it yields CASSFTIGTGVEQYF. V gene TRBV27 combines with J gene TRBJ2-7, with 10 bases identical to TRBD1. The CDR3 runs 15 residues. V shed 3 bases, J shed 6 bases, and the junction held 8 bases outside the gene matches. CDR1 is MNHEY, CDR2 SMNVEV, per germline (reference sequence).

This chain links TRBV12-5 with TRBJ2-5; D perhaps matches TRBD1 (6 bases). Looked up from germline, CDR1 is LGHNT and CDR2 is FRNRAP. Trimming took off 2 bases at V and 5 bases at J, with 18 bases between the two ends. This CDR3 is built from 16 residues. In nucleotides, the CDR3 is TGTGCTAGTGGTTTGTTCCTTATAGGGGGTGTGGAGACCCAGTACTTC. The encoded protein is CASGLFLIGGVETQYF. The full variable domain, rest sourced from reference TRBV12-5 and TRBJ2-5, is DARVTQTPRHKVTEMGQEVTMRCQPILGHNTVFWYRQTMMQGLELLAYFRNRAPLDDSGMPKDRFSAEMPDATLATLKIQPSEPRDSAVYFCASGLFLIGGVETQYFGPGTRLLVL.

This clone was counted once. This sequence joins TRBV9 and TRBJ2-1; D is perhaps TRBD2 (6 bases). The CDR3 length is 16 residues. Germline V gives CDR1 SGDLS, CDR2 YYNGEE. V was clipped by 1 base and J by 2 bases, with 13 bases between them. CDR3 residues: CASSVSRRDAYNEQFF. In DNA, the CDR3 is TGTGCCAGCAGCGTATCTCGGCGGGACGCCTACAATGAGCAGTTCTTC.

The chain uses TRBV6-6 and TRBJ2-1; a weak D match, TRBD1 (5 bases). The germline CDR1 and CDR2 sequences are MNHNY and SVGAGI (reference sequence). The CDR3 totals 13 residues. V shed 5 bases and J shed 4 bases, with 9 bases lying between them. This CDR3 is CASSRAGYNEQFF. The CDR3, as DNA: TGTGCCAGCAGTAGGGCAGGGTACAATGAGCAGTTCTTC.

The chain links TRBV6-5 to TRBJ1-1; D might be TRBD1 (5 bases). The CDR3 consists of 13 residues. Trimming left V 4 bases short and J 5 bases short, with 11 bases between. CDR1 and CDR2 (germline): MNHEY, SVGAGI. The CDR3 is CASSSVGGTEAFF. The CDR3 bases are TGTGCCAGCAGTTCAGTCGGGGGGACTGAAGCTTTCTTT.

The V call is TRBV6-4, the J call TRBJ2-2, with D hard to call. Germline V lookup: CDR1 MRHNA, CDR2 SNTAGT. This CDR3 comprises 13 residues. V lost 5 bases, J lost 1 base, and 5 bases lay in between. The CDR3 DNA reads TGTGCCAGCAGTTCAGAGAACACCGGGGAGCTGTTTTTT. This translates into CASSSENTGELFF.

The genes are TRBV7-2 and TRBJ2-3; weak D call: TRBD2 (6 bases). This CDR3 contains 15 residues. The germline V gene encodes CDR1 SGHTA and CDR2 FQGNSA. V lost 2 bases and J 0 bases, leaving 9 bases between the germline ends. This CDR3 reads CASSLYRGSTDTQYF. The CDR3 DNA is TGTGCCAGCAGCTTATATCGGGGGAGCACAGATACGCAGTATTTT.

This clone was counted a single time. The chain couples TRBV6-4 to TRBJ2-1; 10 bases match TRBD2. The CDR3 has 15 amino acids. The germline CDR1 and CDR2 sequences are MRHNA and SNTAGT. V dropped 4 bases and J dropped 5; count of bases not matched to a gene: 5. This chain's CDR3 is CASSVGSGGHNEQFF. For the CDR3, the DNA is TGTGCCAGCAGTGTTGGTAGCGGGGGGCACAATGAGCAGTTCTTC.

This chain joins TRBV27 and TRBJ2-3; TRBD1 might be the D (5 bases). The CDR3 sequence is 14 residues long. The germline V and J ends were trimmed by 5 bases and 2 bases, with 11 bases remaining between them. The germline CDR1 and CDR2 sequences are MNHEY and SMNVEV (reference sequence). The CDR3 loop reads CASSPTRDTDTQYF. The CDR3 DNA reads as TGTGCCAGCAGTCCGACCAGGGACACAGATACGCAGTATTTT.

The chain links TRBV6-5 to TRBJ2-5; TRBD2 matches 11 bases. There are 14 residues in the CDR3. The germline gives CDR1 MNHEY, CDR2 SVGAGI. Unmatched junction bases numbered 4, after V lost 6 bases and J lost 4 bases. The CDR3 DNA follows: TGTGCCAGCAGGGAGACTAGCGGGGTAGAGACCCAGTACTTC. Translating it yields CASRETSGVETQYF.

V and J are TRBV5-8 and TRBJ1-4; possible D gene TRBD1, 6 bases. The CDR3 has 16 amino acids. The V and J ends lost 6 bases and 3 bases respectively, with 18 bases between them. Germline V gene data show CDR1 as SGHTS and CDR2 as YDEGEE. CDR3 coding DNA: TGTGCCAGCATCCCTTTTACAGGGAACCCTAATGAAAAACTGTTTTTT. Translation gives CASIPFTGNPNEKLFF.

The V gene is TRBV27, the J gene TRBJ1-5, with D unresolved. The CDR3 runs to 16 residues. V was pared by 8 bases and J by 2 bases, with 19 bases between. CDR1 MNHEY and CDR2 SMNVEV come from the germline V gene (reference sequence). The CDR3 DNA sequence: TGTGCCAGCTCCCCTCTTAGCGGAGGAGGCAATCAGCCCCAGCATTTT. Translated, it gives CASSPLSGGGNQPQHF.

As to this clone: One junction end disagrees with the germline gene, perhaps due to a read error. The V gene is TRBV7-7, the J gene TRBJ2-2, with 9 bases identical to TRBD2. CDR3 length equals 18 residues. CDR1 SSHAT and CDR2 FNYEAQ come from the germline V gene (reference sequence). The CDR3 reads CASSSSGAGGPNTGELFF. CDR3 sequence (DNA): TGTGCTAGCAGCTCCAGTGGAGCGGGGGGCCCGAACACCGGGGAGCTGTTTTTT.

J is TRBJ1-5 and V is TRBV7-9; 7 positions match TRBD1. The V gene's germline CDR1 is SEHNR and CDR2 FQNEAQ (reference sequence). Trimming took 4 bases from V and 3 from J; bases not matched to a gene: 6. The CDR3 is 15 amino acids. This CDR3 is CASSYQGGSNQPQHF. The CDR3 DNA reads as TGTGCCAGCAGCTATCAGGGGGGTTCCAATCAGCCCCAGCATTTT. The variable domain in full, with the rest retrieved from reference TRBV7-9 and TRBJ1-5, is DTGVSQNPRHKITKRGQNVTFRCDPISEHNRLYWYRQTLGQGPEFLTYFQNEAQLEKSRLLSDRFSAERPKGSFSTLEIQRTEQGDSAMYLCASSYQGGSNQPQHFGDGTRLSIL.

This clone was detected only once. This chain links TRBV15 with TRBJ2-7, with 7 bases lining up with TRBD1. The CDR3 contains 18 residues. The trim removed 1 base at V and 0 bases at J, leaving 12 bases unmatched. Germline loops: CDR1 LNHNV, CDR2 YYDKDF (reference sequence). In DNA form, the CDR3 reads TGTGCCACCAGCAGAGGCCCCCCGGTGCAGGGGGACTCCTACGAGCAGTACTTC. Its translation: CATSRGPPVQGDSYEQYF.